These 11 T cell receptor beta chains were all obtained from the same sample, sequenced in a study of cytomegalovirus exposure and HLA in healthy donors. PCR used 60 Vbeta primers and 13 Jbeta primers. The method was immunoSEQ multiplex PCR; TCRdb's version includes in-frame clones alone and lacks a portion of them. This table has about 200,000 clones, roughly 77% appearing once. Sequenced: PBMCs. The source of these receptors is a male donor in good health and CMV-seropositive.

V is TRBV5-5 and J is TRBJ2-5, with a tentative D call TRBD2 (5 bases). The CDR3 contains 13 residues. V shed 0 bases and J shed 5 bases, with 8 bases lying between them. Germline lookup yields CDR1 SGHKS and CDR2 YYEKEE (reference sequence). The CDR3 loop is CASSLEGGETQYF. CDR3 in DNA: TGTGCCAGCAGCTTGGAGGGCGGGGAGACCCAGTACTTC.

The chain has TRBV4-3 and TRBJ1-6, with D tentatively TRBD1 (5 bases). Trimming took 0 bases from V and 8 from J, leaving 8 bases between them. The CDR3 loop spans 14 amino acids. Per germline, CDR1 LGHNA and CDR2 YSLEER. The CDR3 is CASSQDLGDSPLHF. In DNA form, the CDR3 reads TGCGCCAGCAGCCAAGATTTAGGGGATTCACCCCTCCACTTT.

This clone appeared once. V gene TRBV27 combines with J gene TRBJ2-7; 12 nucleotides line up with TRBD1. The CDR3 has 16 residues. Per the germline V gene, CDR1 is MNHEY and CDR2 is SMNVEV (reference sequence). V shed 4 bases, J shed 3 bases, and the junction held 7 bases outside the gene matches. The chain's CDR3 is CASSSSGTGGFYEQYF. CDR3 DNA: TGTGCCAGCAGTTCATCCGGGACAGGGGGCTTCTACGAGCAGTACTTC.

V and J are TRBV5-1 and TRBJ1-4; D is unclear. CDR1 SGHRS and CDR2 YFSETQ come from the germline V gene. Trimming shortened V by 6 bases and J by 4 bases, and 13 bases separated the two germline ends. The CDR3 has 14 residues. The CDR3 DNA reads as TGCGCCAGCACACCCCTTGAGGGTAATGAAAAACTGTTTTTT. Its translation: CASTPLEGNEKLFF.

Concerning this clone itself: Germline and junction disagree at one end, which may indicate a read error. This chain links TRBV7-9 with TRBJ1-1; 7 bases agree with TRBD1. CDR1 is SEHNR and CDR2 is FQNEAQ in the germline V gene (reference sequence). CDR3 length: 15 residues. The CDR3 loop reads CSSSPSKTGTGEAFF. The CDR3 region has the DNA TGTTCCAGCAGCCCCTCGAAGACAGGGACGGGTGAAGCTTTCTTT.

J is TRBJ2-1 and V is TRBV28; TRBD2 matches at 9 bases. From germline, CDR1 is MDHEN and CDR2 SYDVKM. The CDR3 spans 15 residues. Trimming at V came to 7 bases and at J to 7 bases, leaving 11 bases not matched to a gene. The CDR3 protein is CASTRREGMVNEQFF. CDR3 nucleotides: TGTGCCAGCACCAGGCGGGAGGGGATGGTTAATGAGCAGTTCTTC. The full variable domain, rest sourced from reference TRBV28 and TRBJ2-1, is DVKVTQSSRYLVKRTGEKVFLECVQDMDHENMFWYRQDPGLGLRLIYFSYDVKMKEKGDIPEGYSVSREKKERFSLILESASTNQTSMYLCASTRREGMVNEQFFGPGTRLTVL.

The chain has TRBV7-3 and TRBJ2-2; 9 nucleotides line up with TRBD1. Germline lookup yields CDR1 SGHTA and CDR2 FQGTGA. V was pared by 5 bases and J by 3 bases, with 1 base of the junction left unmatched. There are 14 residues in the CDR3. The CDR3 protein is CASSRDRDTGELFF. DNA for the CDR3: TGTGCCAGCAGCCGGGACAGGGACACCGGGGAGCTGTTTTTT.

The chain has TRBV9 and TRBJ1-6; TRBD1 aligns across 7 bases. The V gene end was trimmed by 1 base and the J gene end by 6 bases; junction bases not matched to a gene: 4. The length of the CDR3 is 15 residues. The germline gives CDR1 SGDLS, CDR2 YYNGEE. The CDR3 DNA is TGTGCCAGCAGCGTAACCGGGACAGTTAATTCACCCCTCCACTTT. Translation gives CASSVTGTVNSPLHF.

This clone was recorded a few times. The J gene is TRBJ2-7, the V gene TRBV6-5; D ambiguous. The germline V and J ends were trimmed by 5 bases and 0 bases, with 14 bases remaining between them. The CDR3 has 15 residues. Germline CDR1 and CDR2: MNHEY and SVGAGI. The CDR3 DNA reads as TGTGCCAGCAGTCGATCGCATGTTAGCTCCTACGAGCAGTACTTC. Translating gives CASSRSHVSSYEQYF.

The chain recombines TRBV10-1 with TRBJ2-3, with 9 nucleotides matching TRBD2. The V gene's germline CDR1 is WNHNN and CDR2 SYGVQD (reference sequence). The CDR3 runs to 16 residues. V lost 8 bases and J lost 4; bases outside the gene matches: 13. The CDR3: CASPRIKREAADTQYF. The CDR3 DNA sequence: TGCGCCAGCCCGCGAATTAAGCGGGAGGCGGCAGATACGCAGTATTTT.

As DNA, the CDR3 is TGTGCCAGCAGCTTATGGGCTAGCGGAGGCACCGGGGAGCTGTTTTTT. Protein product: CASSLWASGGTGELFF. The chain has TRBV7-2 and TRBJ2-2; TRBD2 agrees at 7 bases. The CDR3 covers 16 residues. After removal of 2 bases from V and 4 bases from J, the junction contained 7 bases not matched to a gene. Germline CDR1 is SGHTA and CDR2 is FQGNSA.